This is a list of T cell receptor beta chains from one sample in a study of T cells after yellow fever vaccination. Each CDR3 protein gets one entry after TCRdb re-called the 5' RACE reads with MiXCR. The repertoire consists of more than 300,000 distinct CDR3 sequences, with around 6.8% occurring once and the leading ten covering 18%. Source: PBMCs, taken 35 to 50 days after the first yellow fever vaccination. The receptors were sampled from a man aged 18 to 29 who received the YFV17D yellow fever vaccine. CDR3s leave out the opening cysteine and the closing phenylalanine or tryptophan. Size values are once, few and many counts, or a class for expanded clones, and some rows have none.

>TRBJ1-2|TRBV27|few
ASRWGPQLSGYT
>TRBJ2-3|TRBV6-5|.
ASSLGTSGGRGTQY
>TRBJ2-5|TRBV5-6|many
ASSLAGPKETQY
>TRBJ1-1|TRBV7-8|few
ASSSRTGGLTEAF
>TRBJ1-2|TRBV20-1|many
SAKRGAYGYT
>TRBJ2-3|TRBV20-1|many
SARGLATGSDTQY
>TRBJ1-2|TRBV6-1|.
ASRKSGTDYGYT
>TRBJ2-5|TRBV20-1|many
SARVPPRGGETQY
>TRBJ2-1|TRBV28|many
ASTHVSNEQF
>TRBJ2-7|TRBV20-1|few
SARVGLAYEQY
>TRBJ2-1|TRBV7-9|many
ASSLVGRGRDNEQF
>TRBJ1-1|TRBV6-6|.
ASSRGGTEAF
>TRBJ2-1|TRBV10-3|.
AISASGSGSSSYNEQF
>TRBJ1-1|TRBV7-9|few
ASSFGHMNTEAF
>TRBJ2-3|TRBV20-1|.
SASNRLAGPTDTQY
>TRBJ2-5|TRBV5-1|.
ASSFLRGSQETQY
>TRBJ1-6|TRBV12-3/TRBV12-4|few
ASSLDRYGGGYSPLH
>TRBJ2-1|TRBV7-3|many
ASSIPGTSLGDEQF
>TRBJ2-3|TRBV6-1|.
ASRTLAGITTDTQY
>TRBJ2-3|TRBV4-1|.
ASSPLGDSGGPIDTQY
>TRBJ2-5|TRBV7-2|.
ASSSPRYQETQY
>TRBJ2-1|TRBV28|few
ASYHGVAGQDEQF
>TRBJ2-7|TRBV6-5|few
ASSYSGRSLDEQY
>TRBJ2-7|TRBV7-6|few
ASSLEWAGQGAYEQY
>TRBJ2-4|TRBV7-2|many
ASSLAWGPQNIQY
>TRBJ2-3|TRBV28|many
ASSRTDRGRGTDTQY
>TRBJ2-5|TRBV4-2|many
ASSQGSAGETQY
>TRBJ2-3|TRBV10-3|many
AISESLAGGPDTQY
>TRBJ2-5|TRBV12-3/TRBV12-4|many
ASSRSGTGAQY
>TRBJ1-1|TRBV7-2|.
ASSQVTGNTEAF
>TRBJ1-2|TRBV9|.
ASSVAEGDYYGYT
>TRBJ2-2|TRBV7-8|.
ASSLMSTGELF
>TRBJ2-3|TRBV12-3/TRBV12-4|many
ASTNARGGQQDTQY
>TRBJ2-1|TRBV5-6|few
ASSPGSLRSYNEQF
>TRBJ2-2|TRBV7-3|.
ASSLNWADTGELF
>TRBJ2-3|TRBV7-8|.
ASSLQGITDTQY
>TRBJ1-4|TRBV6-5|.
ASSTTTGVEKLF
>TRBJ2-1|TRBV24-1|few
ATSDFAGEGEQF
>TRBJ2-5|TRBV20-1|.
SARENQETQY
>TRBJ2-2|TRBV6-2/TRBV6-3|few
ASRRTGSRELF
>TRBJ1-1|TRBV5-1|.
ASSEDRGSGRAF
>TRBJ2-1|TRBV5-1|.
ASSLEKAYNEQF
>TRBJ2-3|TRBV11-2|few
ASSFDTSGGILADTQY
>TRBJ1-2|TRBV7-2|.
ASSLGGAGATPMT
>TRBJ1-5|TRBV18|.
ASSPMGAGNQPQH
>TRBJ2-7|TRBV4-1|few
ASSQDSAYEQY
>TRBJ2-1|TRBV7-2|few
ASSPGSGGPHNEQF
>TRBJ2-2|TRBV12-3/TRBV12-4|many
ASKPPAGTGRTGELF
>TRBJ2-3|TRBV5-1|.
ASSDQTSTDTQY
>TRBJ2-7|TRBV5-6|few
ASSLPSSYEQY
>TRBJ2-5|TRBV20-1|many
SASWGSRGGQETQY
>TRBJ2-7|TRBV30|many
ACRGDSSYEQY
>TRBJ1-5|TRBV6-2/TRBV6-3|many
ASSYSTQFNQPQH